The rows below give T cell receptor beta chains drawn from one sample of a study of T-cell memory formation after mild COVID-19. One entry per CDR3 protein, called by TCRdb with MiXCR from the 5' RACE reads. The sample consists of some 330,000 distinct CDR3 sequences, around 21% of them appearing once. Material for sequencing was PBMCs or a T cell subset sorted from them (not recorded which). The receptors here all came from an adult woman who had mild COVID-19 (a few samples of this study predate the infection). Cell type and time point are not known. Each CDR3 is given with its conserved first and last residue. The order of the fields is V gene, D gene, J gene, clone size, CDR3 DNA, CDR3 protein. The D gene is left open where the match is weak. Not every row has a clone size; where given, it reads once, few, many or a size class.

TRBV7-9	TRBD1	TRBJ2-1	-	TGTGCCAGCAGCTCCCTCCGGACAGGGGGCGAGCAGTTCTTC	CASSSLRTGGEQFF
TRBV12-3/TRBV12-4	TRBD1	TRBJ1-5	few	TGTGCCAGCAAGAGGACAGGGCCCTCTAATCAGCCCCAGCATTTT	CASKRTGPSNQPQHF
TRBV6-5	-	TRBJ1-2	-	TGTGCCAGCAAAGATCCGGGGTCCTATGGCTACACCTTC	CASKDPGSYGYTF
TRBV20-1	TRBD1	TRBJ1-5	-	TGCAGTGCTAGAAGCCGGGACAGGGATTGGAATCAGCCCCAGCATTTT	CSARSRDRDWNQPQHF
TRBV9	-	TRBJ2-1	-	TGTGCCAGCAGCGCCCATCGGCTCACTGAGCAGTTCTTC	CASSAHRLTEQFF
TRBV7-9	TRBD2	TRBJ2-1	-	TGTGCCAGCAGCCAAGCTCAAGCGGGAGGGGCCCATGAGCAGTTCTTC	CASSQAQAGGAHEQFF
TRBV20-1	TRBD2	TRBJ2-1	few	TGCAGTGCTGGCCCCGGGGGGGTGAGTTCGGAGCAGTTCTTC	CSAGPGGVSSEQFF
TRBV28	TRBD2	TRBJ2-7	-	TGTGCCACCGGGACTAGCGCAACCTACGAGCAGTACTTC	CATGTSATYEQYF
TRBV5-4	-	TRBJ2-1	-	TGTGCCAGCAGATCAAGGTTGGGCTCCTACAATGAGCAGTTCTTC	CASRSRLGSYNEQFF
TRBV29-1	-	TRBJ2-1	few	TGCAGCTTTAGCGGAGGGAGCTCCTACAATGAGCAGTTCTTC	CSFSGGSSYNEQFF
TRBV12-3/TRBV12-4	TRBD1	TRBJ1-2	-	TGTGCCAGCAGTGACATAGGCCCGGGACAGTCAGGCTACACCTTC	CASSDIGPGQSGYTF
TRBV14	-	TRBJ2-2	few	TGTGCCAGCAGCTACAGGGTTACCGGGGAGCTGTTTTTT	CASSYRVTGELFF
TRBV25-1	-	TRBJ2-6	-	TGTGCCAGCAGTGATCACAGGGAAGGGGCCAACGTCCTGACTTTC	CASSDHREGANVLTF
TRBV28	-	TRBJ2-3	few	TGTGCCAGCAGTTTCCGGGACGGTAGCACAGATACGCAGTATTTT	CASSFRDGSTDTQYF
TRBV12-3/TRBV12-4	TRBD2	TRBJ2-7	-	TGTGCCAGCAGTTACACTAGCGGGATAAGGTACTTC	CASSYTSGIRYF
TRBV12-3/TRBV12-4	TRBD2	TRBJ2-2	-	TGTGCCAGCACCCCCGGGACTAGCCCCGGGGAGCTGTTTTTT	CASTPGTSPGELFF
TRBV29-1	TRBD2	TRBJ2-1	few	TGCAGCGTTGAAATAGCGGGAATCTACAATGAGCAGTTCTTC	CSVEIAGIYNEQFF
TRBV20-1	-	TRBJ1-5	-	TGCAGTGCTAGAGGGGCAGATAGCAATCAGCCCCAGCATTTT	CSARGADSNQPQHF
TRBV7-2	TRBD1	TRBJ2-4	-	TGTGCCAGCAGCTTTGGGGGACAGGGTCCCAAAAACATTCAGTACTTC	CASSFGGQGPKNIQYF
TRBV7-2	-	TRBJ2-2	many	TGTGCCAGCAGCTTAATCCCTCAGAACACCGGGGAGCTGTTTTTT	CASSLIPQNTGELFF
TRBV20-1	TRBD2	TRBJ2-1	many	TGCAGTGCCCTGGGGACTAGCGGGAGGATCGTTTACAATGAGCAGTTCTTC	CSALGTSGRIVYNEQFF
TRBV15	-	TRBJ1-2	-	TGTGCCACCAGCAGAGATACTGCCTATGGCTACACCTTC	CATSRDTAYGYTF
TRBV12-3/TRBV12-4	-	TRBJ1-5	-	TGTGCCAGTGATGTCTCCAATCAGCCCCAGCATTTT	CASDVSNQPQHF